These 29 T cell receptor beta chains came from one sample sequenced in a study of Ad26.COV2.S vaccination and SARS-CoV-2 variants. Sequencing used immunoSEQ multiplex PCR; TCRdb keeps in-frame clones, though not all of them. The repertoire holds a few hundred thousand clones, with 90% as singletons. Treatment meaning: 15 to 20 received Ad26.COV2.S at low or high dose, single or two shots; about 5 received placebo; per-sample allocation not given. Specimens were obtained on day 63 following the first vaccine or placebo injection. The sample consisted of peripheral blood, taken in a trial of Ad26.COV2.S vaccine versus placebo. The source of these receptors is a person between 18 and 65 years old who received the Ad26.COV2.S COVID-19 vaccine or a placebo.

J is TRBJ2-7 and V is TRBV23-1; 7 bases align to TRBD2. TRBV23-1 is assigned to the ORF class and has an uncertain function. V trimming: 8 bases; J trimming: 7 bases; junction bases outside the gene matches: 23. This CDR3 spans 17 amino acids. The CDR3: CASREGGGRAIGGEQYF. Written as DNA, the CDR3 is TGCGCCAGCCGAGAGGGTGGTGGGAGGGCCATCGGCGGGGAGCAGTACTTC.

The chain links TRBV20-1 to TRBJ1-1; D uncertain. V was clipped by 3 bases and J by 2 bases, with 7 bases between them. The CDR3 length is 12 residues. In germline, CDR1 is DFQATT, CDR2 SNEGSKA (reference sequence). The CDR3 sequence is CSASSHNTEAFF. The CDR3 coding sequence is TGCAGTGCTAGTAGTCATAACACTGAAGCTTTCTTT.

This chain joins TRBV28 and TRBJ1-5; unclear D gene. The CDR3 is made up of 12 amino acids. Trimming cost V 7 bases and J 3 bases, with 7 bases left between them. CDR1 and CDR2 (germline): MDHEN, SYDVKM. The CDR3 spells CASKILNQPQHF. The CDR3 DNA follows: TGTGCCAGCAAAATACTCAATCAGCCCCAGCATTTT. Together with reference TRBV28 and TRBJ1-5, the CDR3 gives the full variable domain: DVKVTQSSRYLVKRTGEKVFLECVQDMDHENMFWYRQDPGLGLRLIYFSYDVKMKEKGDIPEGYSVSREKKERFSLILESASTNQTSMYLCASKILNQPQHFGDGTRLSIL.

The J gene is TRBJ1-6, the V gene TRBV27; D may be TRBD1 (5 bases). CDR3 length equals 16 residues. Germline assignment: CDR1 MNHEY and CDR2 SMNVEV (reference sequence). V lost 2 bases and J lost 7, with 15 bases in between. CDR3 protein: CASSLPGPPGNSPLHF. DNA of the CDR3: TGTGCCAGCAGTTTACCAGGGCCCCCGGGGAATTCACCCCTCCACTTT.

This chain links TRBV18 with TRBJ2-3; perhaps TRBD2 as D (5 bases). The CDR3 length is 15 residues. Germline V gene sequence: CDR1 KGHSH, CDR2 LQKENI. V was shortened by 2 bases and J by 6 bases, with 15 bases between the two germline ends. The CDR3 bases are TGTGCCAGCTCACCAACGTCGGGGATGGGTGATACGCAGTATTTT. Its translation: CASSPTSGMGDTQYF.

The CDR3 DNA sequence: TGCGCCAGCAGTGGCCTCGGGAGACGGGGAGCCAAAAACATTCAGTACTTC. Translated: CASSGLGRRGAKNIQYF. The gene calls are TRBV10-2 and TRBJ2-4; a weak D match, TRBD2 (6 bases). Trimming removed 4 bases from V and 0 bases from J, with 16 bases in between. The CDR3 is 17 residues long. Looked up from germline, CDR1 is WSHSY and CDR2 is SAAADI.

The rearrangement joins TRBV7-2 to TRBJ2-7; perhaps TRBD2 as D (6 bases). CDR3 length: 16 residues. With 1 base removed from V and 6 bases from J, the gap between germline ends came to 19 bases. The germline V gene has CDR1 SGHTA and CDR2 FQGNSA. CDR3 region: CASSLVWDWRNFEQYF. For the CDR3, the DNA is TGTGCCAGCAGCTTAGTATGGGACTGGAGAAACTTCGAGCAGTACTTC.

The chain has TRBV19 and TRBJ1-5; D not certain. V was clipped by 0 bases and J by 6 bases, with 18 bases between them. The CDR3 runs 17 residues. CDR1 LNHDA and CDR2 SQIVND come from the germline V gene (reference sequence). CDR3 loop: CASSIDPVNTWGQPQHF. The CDR3 nucleotides are TGTGCCAGTAGTATAGATCCAGTCAACACCTGGGGTCAGCCCCAGCATTTT.

The chain combines TRBV19 with TRBJ2-5, with D possibly being TRBD1 or TRBD2 (5 bases each). Germline CDR1 and CDR2: LNHDA and SQIVND (reference sequence). The CDR3 is 14 amino acids. V shed 4 bases and J shed 3 bases, with 12 bases lying between them. The CDR3 is CASSTNGAKETQYF. CDR3 in DNA: TGTGCCAGTAGTACCAACGGGGCAAAAGAGACCCAGTACTTC. The full variable domain, rest sourced from reference TRBV19 and TRBJ2-5, is DGGITQSPKYLFRKEGQNVTLSCEQNLNHDAMYWYRQDPGQGLRLIYYSQIVNDFQKGDIAEGYSVSREKKESFPLTVTSAQKNPTAFYLCASSTNGAKETQYFGPGTRLLVL.

The J gene is TRBJ2-3, the V gene TRBV7-8; the D gene is possibly TRBD2 (7 bases). Per germline, CDR1 SGHVS and CDR2 FQNEAQ. The CDR3 spans 14 residues. Trimming stripped 5 bases from V and 1 base from J, with 10 bases between. Here the CDR3 DNA reads TGTGCCAGCAGCCAAGGGGGGGGCACAGATACGCAGTATTTT. Its protein is CASSQGGGTDTQYF.

This rearrangement joins TRBV4-3 to TRBJ2-4, with 8 bases that match TRBD2. The ends lost 3 bases at V and 5 bases at J; junction bases unmatched: 6. Germline CDR1 LGHNA, CDR2 YSLEER. The CDR3 runs to 15 residues. The CDR3 DNA reads TGCGCCAGCAGCCAGGAGGGACTAGTCGAAAACATTCAGTACTTC. It yields the protein CASSQEGLVENIQYF.

This clone was detected many times. The rearrangement joins TRBV25-1 to TRBJ2-7; no clear D gene. The CDR3 sequence is 15 residues long. The germline V gene encodes CDR1 MGHDK and CDR2 SYGVNS. V dropped 5 bases and J dropped 0 bases, with 14 bases sitting between them. DNA for the CDR3: TGTGCCAGCAGTTTTGGAACAGTTCCCTCCTACGAGCAGTACTTC. As protein: CASSFGTVPSYEQYF.

The rearrangement joins TRBV3-1 (or the pseudogene TRBV3-2) to TRBJ2-1; D might be TRBD2 (6 bases). Trimming shortened V by 1 base and J by 8 bases, and 21 bases separated the two germline ends. The CDR3 has 17 residues. Germline CDR1 and CDR2: LGHDT and YNNKEL (reference sequence). CDR3 residues: CASSQGFRTTTGDEQFF. DNA for the CDR3: TGTGCCAGCAGCCAAGGGTTCCGGACTACAACCGGGGATGAGCAGTTCTTC.

The V and J genes are TRBV15 and TRBJ2-2; tentative D call: TRBD2 (6 bases). The length of the CDR3 is 14 residues. V dropped 6 bases and J dropped 4 bases, with 12 bases sitting between them. Germline V CDR1 and CDR2: LNHNV, YYDKDF (reference sequence). The CDR3 region is CATRHLGGTGELFF. As DNA, the CDR3 is TGTGCCACCAGACACTTGGGGGGCACCGGGGAGCTGTTTTTT.

This clone was recorded a few times. The chain employs TRBV19 and TRBJ2-5; 9 nucleotides align to TRBD2. Losses at the gene ends were 4 bases for V and 5 bases for J; bases not matched to a gene: 11. The CDR3 runs to 16 residues. Per germline, CDR1 LNHDA and CDR2 SQIVND (reference sequence). Written as DNA, the CDR3 is TGTGCCAGTAGTACTCGGTTTAGCGGGAGCCCCGAGACCCAGTACTTC. Protein: CASSTRFSGSPETQYF. Using reference TRBV19 and TRBJ2-5 for the parts outside the CDR3, the full variable domain is DGGITQSPKYLFRKEGQNVTLSCEQNLNHDAMYWYRQDPGQGLRLIYYSQIVNDFQKGDIAEGYSVSREKKESFPLTVTSAQKNPTAFYLCASSTRFSGSPETQYFGPGTRLLVL.

V gene TRBV28 combines with J gene TRBJ2-4, with D perhaps matching TRBD2 (5 bases). The germline gives CDR1 MDHEN, CDR2 SYDVKM. V was clipped by 2 bases and J by 0 bases, with 11 bases between them. The CDR3 has 16 residues. The CDR3 is CASSLKAGIAKNIQYF. As DNA, the CDR3 is TGTGCCAGCAGTTTAAAGGCGGGCATAGCCAAAAACATTCAGTACTTC.

This CDR3 is CASRIAGVETQYF. The CDR3 DNA sequence: TGTGCCAGCAGGATAGCGGGAGTGGAGACCCAGTACTTC. The chain recombines TRBV28 with TRBJ2-5, with 9 bases matching TRBD2. Germline V CDR1 and CDR2: MDHEN, SYDVKM. Germline trimming cut 6 bases from V and 5 bases from J; bases unmatched to any gene: 4. CDR3 length: 13 amino acids.

This clone came up a few times. CDR3 protein: CASSLTSTTGMTDTQYF. CDR3 DNA sequence: TGTGCCAGCAGCTTAACTTCGACGACAGGGATGACAGATACGCAGTATTTT. The V call is TRBV7-9, the J call TRBJ2-3; 7 nucleotides line up with TRBD1. The CDR3 runs to 17 residues. Germline assignment: CDR1 SEHNR and CDR2 FQNEAQ (reference sequence). J gave up 3 bases and V 2 bases, and 11 bases lay outside the gene matches.

Turning to this clone: The sample carries other DNA sequences with the same CDR3. The chain links TRBV4-2 to TRBJ2-2; TRBD2 matches 11 bases. CDR3 length: 16 amino acids. Germline CDR1 and CDR2: LGHNA and YNFKEQ. Unmatched junction bases numbered 4, after V lost 5 bases and J lost 2 bases. The CDR3 sequence: CASSLGLAGNTGELFF. In nucleotides, the CDR3 is TGTGCCAGCAGCTTAGGACTAGCGGGCAACACCGGGGAGCTGTTTTTT.

This clone appeared once. The V gene is TRBV3-1 (or the pseudogene TRBV3-2), the J gene TRBJ2-1; D is unresolved. CDR3 size: 16 residues. V gave up 0 bases and J gave up 1 base, with 10 bases separating them. Looked up from germline, CDR1 is LGHDT and CDR2 is YNNKEL (reference sequence). The CDR3 region has the DNA TGTGCCAGCAGCCAAGAGGTGAGTCCGTCCTACAATGAGCAGTTCTTC. Residues: CASSQEVSPSYNEQFF.

This chain joins TRBV12-5 and TRBJ2-3; D is possibly TRBD2 (5 bases). Germline V gives CDR1 LGHNT, CDR2 FRNRAP. The CDR3 runs to 12 residues. Trimming shortened V by 6 bases and J by 4 bases, and 8 bases separated the two germline ends. The CDR3 region is CASGIGADTQYF. In DNA form, the CDR3 reads TGTGCTAGTGGAATCGGGGCAGATACGCAGTATTTT.

This rearrangement joins TRBV6-5 to TRBJ1-2; D possibly corresponds to TRBD1 (5 bases). V was clipped by 8 bases and J by 1 base, with 14 bases between them. The CDR3 loop spans 14 amino acids. CDR1 MNHEY and CDR2 SVGAGI come from the germline V gene. The CDR3 loop reads CASWGGTYNYGYTF. DNA of the CDR3: TGTGCCAGCTGGGGGGGGACTTATAACTATGGCTACACCTTC.

This chain links TRBV5-1 with TRBJ2-7, with D possibly being TRBD1 or TRBD2 (5 bases each). V was shortened by 4 bases and J by 5 bases, with 16 bases between the two germline ends. The CDR3 runs to 14 residues. The germline CDR1 and CDR2 sequences are SGHRS and YFSETQ. CDR3 sequence reads: CASSLGPPGNEQYF. The CDR3 DNA reads as TGCGCCAGCAGCCTGGGACCTCCCGGCAACGAGCAGTACTTC. Filled out from reference TRBV5-1 and TRBJ2-7, the complete variable domain reads KAGVTQTPRYLIKTRGQQVTLSCSPISGHRSVSWYQQTPGQGLQFLFEYFSETQRNKGNFPGRFSGRQFSNSRSEMNVSTLELGDSALYLCASSLGPPGNEQYFGPGTRLTVT.

There are a few counts of this clone. The chain has TRBV6-6 and TRBJ1-1; D not certain. V shed 0 bases and J shed 5 bases, with 4 bases lying between them. Germline values: CDR1 MNHNY, CDR2 SVGAGI (reference sequence). The CDR3 contains 12 residues. In DNA, the CDR3 is TGTGCCAGCAGTTACTCGAGTACTGAAGCTTTCTTT. It specifies CASSYSSTEAFF.

This clone was recorded at least ten times. The chain joins TRBV28 to TRBJ2-7; TRBD2 agrees at 7 bases. This CDR3 has 14 residues. J gave up 2 bases and V 2 bases, and 3 bases lay outside the gene matches. The germline V gene encodes CDR1 MDHEN and CDR2 SYDVKM. This CDR3 is CASSLPSGTYEQYF. The CDR3 DNA reads TGTGCCAGCAGTTTACCAAGCGGGACCTACGAGCAGTACTTC.

This sequence joins TRBV28 and TRBJ2-3, with D unresolved. Trimming took off 3 bases at V and 0 bases at J, with 10 bases between the two ends. CDR3 size: 15 residues. CDR1 and CDR2 from the germline V gene are MDHEN and SYDVKM. CDR3 sequence (DNA): TGTGCCAGCAGTTTGGAAAGAGCTAGCACAGATACGCAGTATTTT. Amino acids: CASSLERASTDTQYF.

The CDR3 protein is CASSLVGGSNTEAFF. The CDR3 DNA is TGTGCCAGCAGCTTAGTTGGGGGGTCCAACACTGAAGCTTTCTTT. V gene TRBV7-6 combines with J gene TRBJ1-1; possibly TRBD1 for D (5 bases). This CDR3 contains 15 residues. V lost 1 base, J lost 2 bases, and 11 bases lay in between. Germline V CDR1 and CDR2: SGHVS, FNYEAQ.

The chain employs TRBV19 and TRBJ2-3; TRBD2 aligns across 10 bases. J lost 0 bases, V lost 2 bases, and 2 bases had no gene match. Germline loops: CDR1 LNHDA, CDR2 SQIVND (reference sequence). This CDR3 has 16 amino acids. The CDR3 coding sequence is TGTGCCAGTAGTATATCGACTAGCGGGAGCACAGATACGCAGTATTTT. Translation: CASSISTSGSTDTQYF.

The chain carries TRBV4-2 and TRBJ2-7; 11 bases match TRBD2. V lost 0 bases, J lost 4 bases, and 2 bases stayed unmatched. In germline, CDR1 is LGHNA, CDR2 YNFKEQ. The CDR3 covers 15 residues. The CDR3 is CASSQETSGEYEQYF. In DNA, the CDR3 is TGTGCCAGCAGCCAAGAGACTAGCGGGGAATACGAGCAGTACTTC.